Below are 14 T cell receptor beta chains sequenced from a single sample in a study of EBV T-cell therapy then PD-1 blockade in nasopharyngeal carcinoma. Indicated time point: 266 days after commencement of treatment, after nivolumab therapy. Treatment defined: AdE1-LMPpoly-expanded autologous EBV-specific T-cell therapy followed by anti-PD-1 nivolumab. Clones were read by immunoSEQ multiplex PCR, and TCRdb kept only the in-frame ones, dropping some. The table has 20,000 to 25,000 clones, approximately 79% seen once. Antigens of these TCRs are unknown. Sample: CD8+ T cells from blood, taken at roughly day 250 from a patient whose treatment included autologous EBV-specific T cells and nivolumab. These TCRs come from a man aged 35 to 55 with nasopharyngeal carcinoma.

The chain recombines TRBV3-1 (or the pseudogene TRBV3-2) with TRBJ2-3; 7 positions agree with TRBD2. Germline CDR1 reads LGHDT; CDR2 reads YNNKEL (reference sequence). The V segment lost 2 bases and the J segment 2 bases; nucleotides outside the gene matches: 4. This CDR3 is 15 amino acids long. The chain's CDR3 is CASSQPSGLTDTQYF. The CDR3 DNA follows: TGTGCCAGCAGCCAACCTAGCGGCCTCACAGATACGCAGTATTTT.

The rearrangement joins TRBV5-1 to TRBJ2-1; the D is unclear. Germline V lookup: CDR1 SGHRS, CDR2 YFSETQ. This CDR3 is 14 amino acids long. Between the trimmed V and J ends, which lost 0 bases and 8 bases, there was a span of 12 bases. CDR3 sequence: CASSLGALVDEQFF. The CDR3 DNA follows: TGCGCCAGCAGCTTGGGGGCCCTAGTCGATGAGCAGTTCTTC. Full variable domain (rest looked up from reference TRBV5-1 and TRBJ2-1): KAGVTQTPRYLIKTRGQQVTLSCSPISGHRSVSWYQQTPGQGLQFLFEYFSETQRNKGNFPGRFSGRQFSNSRSEMNVSTLELGDSALYLCASSLGALVDEQFFGPGTRLTVL.

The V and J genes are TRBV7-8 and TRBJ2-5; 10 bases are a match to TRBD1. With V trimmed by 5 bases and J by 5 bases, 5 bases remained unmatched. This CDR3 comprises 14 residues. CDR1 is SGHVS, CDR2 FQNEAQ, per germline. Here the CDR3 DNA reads TGTGCCAGCAGCATCTCGGGACAGGGGGAGACCCAGTACTTC. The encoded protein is CASSISGQGETQYF.

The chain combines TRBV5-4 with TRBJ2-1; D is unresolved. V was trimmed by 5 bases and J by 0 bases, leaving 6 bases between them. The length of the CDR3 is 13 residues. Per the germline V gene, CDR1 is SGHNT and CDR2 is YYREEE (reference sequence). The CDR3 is CASRRDSYNEQFF. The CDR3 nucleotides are TGTGCCAGCAGAAGGGACTCCTACAATGAGCAGTTCTTC.

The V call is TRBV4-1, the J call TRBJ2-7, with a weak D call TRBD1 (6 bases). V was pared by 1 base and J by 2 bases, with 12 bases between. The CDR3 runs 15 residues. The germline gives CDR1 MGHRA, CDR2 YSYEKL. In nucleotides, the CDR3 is TGCGCCAGCAGCCAAGCAGGGGCCAGCCCCTACGAGCAGTACTTC. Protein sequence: CASSQAGASPYEQYF.

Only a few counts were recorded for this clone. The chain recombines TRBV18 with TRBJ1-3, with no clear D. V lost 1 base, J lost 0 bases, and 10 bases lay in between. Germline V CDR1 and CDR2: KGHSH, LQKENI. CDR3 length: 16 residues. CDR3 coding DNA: TGTGCCAGCTCACCACTCAATTTCATCTCTGGAAACACCATATATTTT. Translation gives CASSPLNFISGNTIYF.

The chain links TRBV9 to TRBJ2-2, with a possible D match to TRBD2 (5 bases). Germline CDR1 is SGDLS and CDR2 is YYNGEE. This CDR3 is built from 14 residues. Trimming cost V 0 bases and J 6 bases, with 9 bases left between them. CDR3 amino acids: CASSVGGGSGELFF. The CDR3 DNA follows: TGTGCCAGCAGCGTAGGAGGAGGATCCGGGGAGCTGTTTTTT.

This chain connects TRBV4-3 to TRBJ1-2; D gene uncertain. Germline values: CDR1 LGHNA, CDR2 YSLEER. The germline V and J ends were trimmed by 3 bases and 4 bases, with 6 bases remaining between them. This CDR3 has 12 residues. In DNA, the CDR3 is TGCGCCAGCAGCCAGTCCGGCTATGGCTACACCTTC. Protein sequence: CASSQSGYGYTF.

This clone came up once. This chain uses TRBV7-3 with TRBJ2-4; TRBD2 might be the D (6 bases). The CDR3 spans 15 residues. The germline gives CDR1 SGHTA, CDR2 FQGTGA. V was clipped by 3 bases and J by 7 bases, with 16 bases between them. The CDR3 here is CASSLSESGLNIQYF. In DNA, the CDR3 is TGTGCCAGCAGCTTGAGTGAATCGGGACTTAACATTCAGTACTTC.

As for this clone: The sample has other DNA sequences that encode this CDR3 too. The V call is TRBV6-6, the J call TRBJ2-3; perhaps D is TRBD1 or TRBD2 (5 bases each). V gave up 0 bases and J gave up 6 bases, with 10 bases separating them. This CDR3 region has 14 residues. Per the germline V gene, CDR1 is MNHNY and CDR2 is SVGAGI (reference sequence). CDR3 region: CASSYSPGRDTQYF. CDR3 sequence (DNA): TGTGCCAGCAGTTACTCACCGGGGCGCGATACGCAGTATTTT.

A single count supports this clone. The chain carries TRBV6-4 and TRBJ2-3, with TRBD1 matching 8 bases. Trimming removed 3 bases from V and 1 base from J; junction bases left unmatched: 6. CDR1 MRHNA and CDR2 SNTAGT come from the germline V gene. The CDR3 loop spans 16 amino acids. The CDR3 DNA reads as TGTGCCAGCAGTGAAAGACAGGGGTCGGGCACAGATACGCAGTATTTT. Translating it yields CASSERQGSGTDTQYF.

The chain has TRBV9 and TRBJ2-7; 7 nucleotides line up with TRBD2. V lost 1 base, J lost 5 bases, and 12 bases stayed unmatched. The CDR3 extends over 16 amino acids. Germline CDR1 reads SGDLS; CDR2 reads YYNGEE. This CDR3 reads CASSVTGGQLSDEQYF. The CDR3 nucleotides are TGTGCCAGCAGCGTAACGGGGGGTCAACTTTCTGACGAGCAGTACTTC.

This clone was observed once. CDR3 region: CASSLPRQGTNEKLFF. DNA of the CDR3: TGTGCCAGCAGCTTACCCCGACAGGGGACCAATGAAAAACTGTTTTTT. The rearrangement uses TRBV7-2 and TRBJ1-4, with 8 bases matching TRBD1. Germline trimming cut 2 bases from V and 5 bases from J; bases unmatched to any gene: 7. Germline V gene lookup returns CDR1 SGHTA and CDR2 FQGNSA. This CDR3 comprises 16 residues. The full variable domain, its missing parts supplied by reference TRBV7-2 and TRBJ1-4, is GAGVSQSPSNKVTEKGKDVELRCDPISGHTALYWYRQSLGQGLEFLIYFQGNSAPDKSGLPSDRFSAERTGGSVSTLTIQRTQQEDSAVYLCASSLPRQGTNEKLFFGSGTQLSVL.

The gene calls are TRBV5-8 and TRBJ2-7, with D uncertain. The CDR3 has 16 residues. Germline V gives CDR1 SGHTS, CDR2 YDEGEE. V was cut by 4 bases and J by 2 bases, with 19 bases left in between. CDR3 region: CASSPRRQESAYEQYF. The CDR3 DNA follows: TGTGCCAGCAGCCCCAGAAGGCAGGAATCGGCCTACGAGCAGTACTTC. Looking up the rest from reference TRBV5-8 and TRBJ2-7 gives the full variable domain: EAGVTQSPTHLIKTRGQQATLRCSPISGHTSVYWYQQALGLGLQFLLWYDEGEERNRGNFPPRFSGRQFPNYSSELNVNALELEDSALYLCASSPRRQESAYEQYFGPGTRLTVT.